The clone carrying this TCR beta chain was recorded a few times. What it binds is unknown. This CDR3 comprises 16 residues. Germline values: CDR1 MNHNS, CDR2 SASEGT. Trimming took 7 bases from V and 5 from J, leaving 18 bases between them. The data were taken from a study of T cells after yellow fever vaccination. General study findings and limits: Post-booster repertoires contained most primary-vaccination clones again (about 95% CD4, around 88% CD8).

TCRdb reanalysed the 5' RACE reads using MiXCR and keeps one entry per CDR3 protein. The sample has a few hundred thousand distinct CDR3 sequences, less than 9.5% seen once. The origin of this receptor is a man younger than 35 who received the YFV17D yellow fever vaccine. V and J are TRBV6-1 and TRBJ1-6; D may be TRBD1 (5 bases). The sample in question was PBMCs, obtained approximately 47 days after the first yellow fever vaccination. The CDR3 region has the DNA TGTGCCAGCACCCAATGGGGGTCCCTTGATAATTCACCCCTCCACTTT. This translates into CASTQWGSLDNSPLHF.